This T cell receptor (beta chain) derives from a study of somatic mutations in cytotoxic T cells in rheumatoid arthritis. CDR1 is SGHRS, CDR2 YFSETQ, per germline. The V gene end was trimmed by 2 bases and the J gene end by 4 bases; junction bases not matched to a gene: 6. The CDR3 totals 15 residues. Study results and limitations: Among patients with rheumatoid arthritis, but not healthy controls, CD8+ clonality increased with age.

This clone occurred once. Its antigen is not identified. The method was immunoSEQ multiplex PCR; TCRdb's version includes in-frame clones alone and lacks a portion of them. The sample includes roughly 9,800 clones, around 89% of them seen just once. Sequences were obtained from CD4+ T cells sorted from blood. This sequence was found in a woman aged 18-29 years with rheumatoid arthritis. The V and J genes are TRBV5-1 and TRBJ2-5, with 9 bases matching TRBD2. In DNA, the CDR3 is TGCGCCAGCAGCTTAATAGCGGGGGAGAGAGAGACCCAGTACTTC. Amino acid sequence: CASSLIAGERETQYF.